These 7 T cell receptor beta chains share one sample of origin, sequenced in a study of PD-1 blockade in classical Hodgkin lymphoma. Repertoires were generated with immunoSEQ multiplex PCR, while TCRdb's copy carries only in-frame clones and drops some. Here the sample spans roughly 70,000 clones, about 94% being singletons. Time point meaning: newly diagnosed, previously untreated cHL patient sample. The source material was peripheral blood mononuclear cells (PBMCs). The source of these receptors is a human donor with classical Hodgkin lymphoma.

The V gene is TRBV7-9, the J gene TRBJ2-3, with 8 bases aligning to TRBD2. The germline V gene encodes CDR1 SEHNR and CDR2 FQNEAQ (reference sequence). V shed 5 bases, J shed 3 bases, and the junction held 13 bases outside the gene matches. The CDR3 has 17 amino acids. The CDR3 coding sequence is TGTGCCAGCAGCCGCAATTCGGCGGGAGGAGAAACAGATACGCAGTATTTT. Its translation is CASSRNSAGGETDTQYF.

The gene calls are TRBV6-5 and TRBJ2-7; D ambiguous. This CDR3 is 10 amino acids long. Trimming removed 7 bases at V and 5 bases at J, with 6 bases between. Germline CDR1 and CDR2: MNHEY and SVGAGI. The DNA of the CDR3 is TGTGCCAGCATGGGTAACGAGCAGTACTTC. Translating gives CASMGNEQYF.

The rearrangement joins TRBV7-8 to TRBJ1-4; the match to TRBD1 covers 7 bases. In germline, CDR1 is SGHVS, CDR2 FQNEAQ. CDR3 length: 14 residues. After removal of 10 bases from V and 4 bases from J, the junction contained 9 bases not matched to a gene. The CDR3 DNA sequence: TGTGCCACCCAGGGGGACCGACATAATGAAAAACTGTTTTTT. Translation: CATQGDRHNEKLFF.

V and J are TRBV7-6 and TRBJ2-3, with TRBD2 matching 11 bases. Looked up from germline, CDR1 is SGHVS and CDR2 is FNYEAQ. After removal of 3 bases from V and 2 bases from J, the junction contained 1 base not matched to a gene. There are 15 residues in the CDR3. The CDR3 here is CASSLGLAATDTQYF. As DNA, the CDR3 is TGTGCCAGCAGCTTGGGACTAGCGGCCACAGATACGCAGTATTTT.

This chain links TRBV7-2 with TRBJ2-1; D is perhaps TRBD1 (6 bases). The CDR3 is 15 residues long. Trimming cost V 1 base and J 7 bases, with 14 bases left between them. CDR1 is SGHTA and CDR2 is FQGNSA in the germline V gene. The CDR3 nucleotides are TGTGCCAGCAGCTTAGAACAGGGAAGGAGGAATGAGCAGTTCTTC. Encoded protein: CASSLEQGRRNEQFF.

The V call is TRBV9, the J call TRBJ2-5, with no clear D. CDR3 length equals 14 residues. Trimming removed 0 bases at V and 2 bases at J, with 8 bases between. Germline V CDR1 and CDR2: SGDLS, YYNGEE. CDR3 nucleotide sequence: TGTGCCAGCAGCGTAGAGGTCTCACAAGAGACCCAGTACTTC. Its protein is CASSVEVSQETQYF.

The genes are TRBV27 and TRBJ2-1; 9 nucleotides agree with TRBD2. This CDR3 comprises 16 residues. V dropped 1 base and J dropped 8; count of bases not matched to a gene: 9. The germline V gene encodes CDR1 MNHEY and CDR2 SMNVEV (reference sequence). The CDR3 spells CASSLWSSGSSHEQFF. As DNA, the CDR3 is TGTGCCAGCAGTTTATGGAGTAGCGGGAGTAGCCATGAGCAGTTCTTC.